One and the same sample provided the 17 T cell receptor beta chains below, sequenced in a study of blood T cell repertoires in COVID-19. Generated by immunoSEQ multiplex PCR, the TCRdb table keeps only in-frame clones and is missing some. The table shows about 270,000 clones, with 81% occurring only once. The specimen sequenced was peripheral blood. These receptor sequences come from a woman aged 55-70 years with active or convalescent COVID-19.

The chain combines TRBV10-3 with TRBJ1-4; 9 nucleotides agree with TRBD1. Trimming at V came to 5 bases and at J to 6 bases, leaving 1 base not matched to a gene. Per germline, CDR1 ENHRY and CDR2 SYGVKD. This CDR3 spans 13 amino acids. This chain's CDR3 is CAISRDRDEKLFF. For the CDR3, the DNA is TGTGCCATCAGTCGGGACAGGGATGAAAAACTGTTTTTT.

The sample holds one count of this clone. The chain couples TRBV13 to TRBJ2-3; weak D call: TRBD2 (5 bases). CDR1 is PRHDT, CDR2 FYEKMQ, per germline (reference sequence). The germline V and J ends were trimmed by 6 bases and 3 bases, with 13 bases remaining between them. This CDR3 has 14 residues. The CDR3 DNA reads as TGTGCCAGCAGTTTCGCGGGCGCGACAGATACGCAGTATTTT. This translates into CASSFAGATDTQYF.

This rearrangement joins TRBV4-3 to TRBJ1-2; no reliable D call. V lost 0 bases and J lost 8, with 13 bases in between. Germline V gene data show CDR1 as LGHNA and CDR2 as YSLEER. This CDR3 region has 14 residues. The CDR3 DNA follows: TGCGCCAGCAGCCAAGATTGGGGTCCGGGAGGCTACACCTTC. This gives the protein CASSQDWGPGGYTF.

This rearrangement joins TRBV2 to TRBJ2-3, with TRBD2 matching over 7 bases. The germline gives CDR1 SNHLY, CDR2 FYNNEI. Trimming cost V 5 bases and J 4 bases; bases outside gene matches: 3. The CDR3 length is 13 residues. The CDR3 region has the DNA TGTGCCAGCAGTAAACGGGGGGCAGATACGCAGTATTTT. Encoded protein: CASSKRGADTQYF.

The rearrangement joins TRBV12-5 to TRBJ2-2; D not resolved. Trimming left V 5 bases short and J 0 bases short, with 10 bases between. The CDR3 is 15 amino acids. The germline V gene encodes CDR1 LGHNT and CDR2 FRNRAP. CDR3 region: CASGPRFANTGELFF. The CDR3 DNA is TGTGCTAGTGGTCCCCGGTTCGCGAACACCGGGGAGCTGTTTTTT.

The CDR3 DNA follows: TGTGCCACCTCCGGGTTTCACAATCAGCCCCAGCATTTT. Translating gives CATSGFHNQPQHF. V is TRBV7-2 and J is TRBJ1-5; D ambiguous. The CDR3 covers 13 residues. The V end lost 10 bases, the J end lost 3 bases, and 13 bases lay between the germline ends. The V gene's germline CDR1 is SGHTA and CDR2 FQGNSA.

This clone appeared once. The J gene is TRBJ1-5, the V gene TRBV27, with 11 bases identical to TRBD1. V lost 7 bases and J lost 4; bases outside the gene matches: 6. The CDR3 has 15 residues. Germline-derived CDR1 and CDR2 are MNHEY and SMNVEV (reference sequence). Here the CDR3 reads CASTRTGGGNQPQHF. The CDR3 DNA sequence: TGTGCCAGCACCAGGACAGGGGGCGGTAATCAGCCCCAGCATTTT.

The gene calls are TRBV25-1 and TRBJ2-3; tentatively, D is TRBD2 (7 bases). The V end lost 4 bases, the J end lost 2 bases, and 16 bases lay between the germline ends. Germline V CDR1 and CDR2: MGHDK, SYGVNS. The CDR3 is 16 residues long. The CDR3 region is CASSVLRGAVTDTQYF. In nucleotides, the CDR3 is TGTGCCAGCAGTGTTCTTCGGGGGGCCGTCACAGATACGCAGTATTTT.

The rearrangement joins TRBV6-5 to TRBJ1-1; 7 bases fit TRBD1. The germline CDR1 and CDR2 sequences are MNHEY and SVGAGI. Losses at the gene ends were 6 bases for V and 8 bases for J; bases not matched to a gene: 9. The CDR3 sequence is 13 residues long. CDR3 nucleotide sequence: TGTGCCAGCAGCTTTGAGACAGGGAGCGAAGCTTTCTTT. Translating it yields CASSFETGSEAFF.

This chain uses TRBV29-1 with TRBJ2-5, with a possible D match to TRBD2 (6 bases). This CDR3 is built from 13 residues. The V and J ends lost 5 bases and 3 bases respectively, with 13 bases between them. Germline CDR1 and CDR2: SQVTM and ANQGSEA. The CDR3 DNA follows: TGCAGCGTTCTCCGGACTACAAAAGAGACCCAGTACTTC. Protein sequence: CSVLRTTKETQYF.

This clone was recorded a few times. V usage is TRBV7-9 and J usage is TRBJ1-5, with 8 bases matching TRBD1. The CDR3 sequence is 17 residues long. CDR1 is SEHNR, CDR2 FQNEAQ, per germline (reference sequence). The junction had 9 bases not matched to a gene; V was cut back by 1 base and J by 4 bases. The CDR3: CASSLVGRGRLNQPQHF. The CDR3 region has the DNA TGTGCCAGCAGCTTAGTCGGCAGGGGGCGCTTAAATCAGCCCCAGCATTTT. Combining the CDR3 with reference TRBV7-9 and TRBJ1-5 gives the whole variable domain DTGVSQNPRHKITKRGQNVTFRCDPISEHNRLYWYRQTLGQGPEFLTYFQNEAQLEKSRLLSDRFSAERPKGSFSTLEIQRTEQGDSAMYLCASSLVGRGRLNQPQHFGDGTRLSIL.

The chain uses TRBV18 and TRBJ1-1; no definite D call. CDR3 length: 13 residues. Germline CDR1 and CDR2: KGHSH and LQKENI. Deletions cut 1 base from V and 2 bases from J, with 5 bases between. CDR3 in DNA: TGTGCCAGCTCACCACACAAAAACACTGAAGCTTTCTTT. Protein: CASSPHKNTEAFF.

This chain links TRBV7-2 with TRBJ2-7; D may be TRBD2 (6 bases). CDR1 is SGHTA, CDR2 FQGNSA, per germline. Trimming took off 6 bases at V and 5 bases at J, with 20 bases between the two ends. There are 15 residues in the CDR3. The CDR3 loop reads CASRSWGEEGDEQYF. The CDR3 bases are TGTGCCAGCAGGTCCTGGGGCGAGGAGGGCGACGAGCAGTACTTC.

V is TRBV20-1 and J is TRBJ2-1; TRBD2 might be the D (6 bases). V was shortened by 3 bases and J by 10 bases, with 7 bases between the two germline ends. Looked up from germline, CDR1 is DFQATT and CDR2 is SNEGSKA (reference sequence). The CDR3 is 10 residues long. CDR3 sequence reads: CSASGGEQFF. The CDR3 region has the DNA TGCAGTGCTAGCGGGGGAGAGCAGTTCTTC.

J is TRBJ2-6 and V is TRBV19, with 10 positions matching TRBD2. This CDR3 has 18 residues. V gave up 6 bases and J gave up 0 bases; unmatched junction bases: 8. Germline CDR1 is LNHDA and CDR2 is SQIVND (reference sequence). DNA of the CDR3: TGTGCCAGTAGATCCCAAGCGGGGGGGAGCTCTGGGGCCAACGTCCTGACTTTC. The encoded protein is CASRSQAGGSSGANVLTF.

The genes are TRBV5-1 and TRBJ1-1; D unclear. This CDR3 is built from 13 residues. V lost 4 bases and J lost 5, with 12 bases in between. The germline V gene encodes CDR1 SGHRS and CDR2 YFSETQ. The CDR3: CASSRGSRTEAFF. CDR3 nucleotide sequence: TGCGCCAGCAGCCGGGGATCCCGGACTGAAGCTTTCTTT.

This sequence joins TRBV15 and TRBJ2-2; D may be TRBD1 (6 bases). This CDR3 is 16 amino acids long. Germline CDR1 is LNHNV and CDR2 is YYDKDF (reference sequence). V was trimmed by 0 bases and J by 4 bases, leaving 12 bases between them. Written as DNA, the CDR3 is TGTGCCACCAGCAGAGAATTGGGGGCCGCCACCGGGGAGCTGTTTTTT. Its protein product is CATSRELGAATGELFF.